This TCR beta chain was obtained from a study of cytomegalovirus exposure and HLA in healthy donors. Overall study context: As an earlier analysis found, around 190 million T cells yielded 95 million to 130 million unique TCR beta sequences. General study findings and limits: Judged likely to be a sequencing artifact was a cluster of highly shared sequence variants. Several V segments, TRBV6-2 and TRBV6-3 among them, could not be told apart and were dropped.

Turning to this clone: Antigen specificity is unknown.

The CDR3 is 17 amino acids. Germline CDR1 is SGHTA and CDR2 is FQGNSA. With V trimmed by 2 bases and J by 2 bases, 6 bases remained unmatched. PCR involved 60 Vbeta and 13 Jbeta primers. TCRdb's table, derived via immunoSEQ multiplex PCR, lists solely in-frame clones and lacks some. The table includes 170,000 or so clones, over 70% detected once. The chain links TRBV7-2 to TRBJ1-5; TRBD1 aligns across 10 bases. The receptor comes from a woman in her forties or fifties in good health and CMV-seropositive. The sample consisted of PBMCs. CDR3 sequence reads: CASSLSQGTGGNQPQHF. The CDR3 DNA reads TGTGCCAGCAGCTTATCCCAGGGGACAGGGGGCAATCAGCCCCAGCATTTT.